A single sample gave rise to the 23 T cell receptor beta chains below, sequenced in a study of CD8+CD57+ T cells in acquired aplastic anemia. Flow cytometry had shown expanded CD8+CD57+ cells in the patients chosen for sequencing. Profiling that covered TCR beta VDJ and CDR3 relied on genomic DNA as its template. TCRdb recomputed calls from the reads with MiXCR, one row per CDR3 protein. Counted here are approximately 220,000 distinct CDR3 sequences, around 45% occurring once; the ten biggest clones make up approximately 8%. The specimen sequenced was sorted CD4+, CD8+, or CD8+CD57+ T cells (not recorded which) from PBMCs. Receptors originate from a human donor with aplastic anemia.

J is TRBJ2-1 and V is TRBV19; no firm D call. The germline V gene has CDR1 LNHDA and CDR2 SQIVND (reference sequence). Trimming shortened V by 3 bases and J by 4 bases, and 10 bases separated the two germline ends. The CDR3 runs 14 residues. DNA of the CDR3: TGTGCCAGTAGTATTGTCGCTGATTACAATGAGCAGTTCTTC. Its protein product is CASSIVADYNEQFF.

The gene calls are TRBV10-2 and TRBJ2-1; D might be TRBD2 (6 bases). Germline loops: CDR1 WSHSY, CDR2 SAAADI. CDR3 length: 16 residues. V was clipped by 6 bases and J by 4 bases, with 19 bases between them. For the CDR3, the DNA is TGCGCCAGCAGGCCAAGGGAGGTAGTGATTTACAATGAGCAGTTCTTC. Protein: CASRPREVVIYNEQFF.

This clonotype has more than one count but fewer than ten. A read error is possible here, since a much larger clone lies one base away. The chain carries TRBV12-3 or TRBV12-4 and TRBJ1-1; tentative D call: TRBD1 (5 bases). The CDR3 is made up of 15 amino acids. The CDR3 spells CASSHTVWGSTEASF. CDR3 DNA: TGTGCCAGCAGCCACACAGTCTGGGGGAGCACTGAAGCTTCCTTT.

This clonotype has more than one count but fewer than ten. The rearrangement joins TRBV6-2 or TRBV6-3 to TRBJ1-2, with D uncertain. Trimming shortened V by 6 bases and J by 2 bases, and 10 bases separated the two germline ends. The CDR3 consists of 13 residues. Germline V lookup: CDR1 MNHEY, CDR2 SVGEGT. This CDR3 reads CASSPARNYGYTF. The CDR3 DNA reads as TGTGCCAGCAGCCCCGCCAGAAACTATGGCTACACCTTC.

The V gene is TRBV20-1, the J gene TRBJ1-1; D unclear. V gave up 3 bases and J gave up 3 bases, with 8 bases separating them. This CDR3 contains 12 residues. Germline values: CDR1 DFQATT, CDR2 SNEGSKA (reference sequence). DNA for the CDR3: TGCAGTGCTAGTAACAGCTACACTGAAGCTTTCTTT. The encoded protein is CSASNSYTEAFF.

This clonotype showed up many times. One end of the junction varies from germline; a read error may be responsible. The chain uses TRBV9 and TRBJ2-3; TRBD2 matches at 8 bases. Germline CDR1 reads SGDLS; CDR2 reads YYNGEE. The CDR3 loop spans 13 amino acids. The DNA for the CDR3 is TGTGCCAGCAGTTTCTCGGGGAGCGGGAGAACTTTTTTT. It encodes CASSFSGSGRTFF.

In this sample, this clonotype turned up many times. CDR3 nucleotide sequence: TGTGCCAGCACCGTCGGGGTCCTGGAGAATGAGCAGTTCTTC. Amino acid sequence: CASTVGVLENEQFF. The chain recombines TRBV2 with TRBJ2-1, with TRBD2 as a possible D gene (5 bases). Germline-derived CDR1 and CDR2 are SNHLY and FYNNEI. Deletions cut 7 bases from V and 7 bases from J, with 17 bases between. The CDR3 covers 14 residues.

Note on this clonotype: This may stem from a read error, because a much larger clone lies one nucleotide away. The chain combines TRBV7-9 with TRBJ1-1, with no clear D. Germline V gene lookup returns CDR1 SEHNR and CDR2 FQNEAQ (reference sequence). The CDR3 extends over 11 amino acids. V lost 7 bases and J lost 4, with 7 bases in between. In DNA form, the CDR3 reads TGTGCCAGCATCCCCCTCACTGAAGCTTTCTTT. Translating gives CASIPLTEAFF.

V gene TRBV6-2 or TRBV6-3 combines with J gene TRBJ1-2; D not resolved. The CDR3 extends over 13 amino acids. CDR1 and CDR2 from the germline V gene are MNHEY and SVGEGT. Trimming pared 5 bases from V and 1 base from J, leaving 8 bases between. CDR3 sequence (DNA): TGTGCCAGCAGTCCCGATTTTAACTATGGCTACACCTTC. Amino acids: CASSPDFNYGYTF.

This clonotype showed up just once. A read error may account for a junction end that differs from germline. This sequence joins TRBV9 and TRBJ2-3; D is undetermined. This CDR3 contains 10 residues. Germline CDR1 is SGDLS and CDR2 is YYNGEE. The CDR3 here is CASSVDMQYF. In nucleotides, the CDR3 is TGTGCCAGCAGCGTGGATATGCAGTATTTT.

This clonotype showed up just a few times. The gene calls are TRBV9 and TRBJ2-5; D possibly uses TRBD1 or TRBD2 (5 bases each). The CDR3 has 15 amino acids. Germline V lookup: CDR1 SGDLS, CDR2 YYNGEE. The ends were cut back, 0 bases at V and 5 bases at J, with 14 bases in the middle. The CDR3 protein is CASSVGPPRDETQYF. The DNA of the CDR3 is TGTGCCAGCAGCGTAGGGCCCCCCAGGGACGAGACCCAGTACTTC.

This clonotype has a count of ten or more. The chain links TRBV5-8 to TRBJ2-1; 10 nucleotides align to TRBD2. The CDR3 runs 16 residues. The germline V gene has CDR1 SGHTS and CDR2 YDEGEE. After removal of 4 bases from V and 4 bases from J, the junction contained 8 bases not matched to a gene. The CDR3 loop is CASSLTGTSVYNEQFF. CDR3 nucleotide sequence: TGTGCCAGCAGCCTGACCGGGACTAGCGTTTACAATGAGCAGTTCTTC.

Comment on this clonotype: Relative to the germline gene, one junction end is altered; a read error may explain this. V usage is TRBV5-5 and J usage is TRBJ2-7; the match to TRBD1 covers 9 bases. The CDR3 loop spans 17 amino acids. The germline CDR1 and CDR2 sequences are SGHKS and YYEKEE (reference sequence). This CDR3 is CASSQDRTGAKAFLITF. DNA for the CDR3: TGCGCCAGCAGCCAAGATCGGACAGGGGCGAAAGCCTTCCTAATCACTTTC.

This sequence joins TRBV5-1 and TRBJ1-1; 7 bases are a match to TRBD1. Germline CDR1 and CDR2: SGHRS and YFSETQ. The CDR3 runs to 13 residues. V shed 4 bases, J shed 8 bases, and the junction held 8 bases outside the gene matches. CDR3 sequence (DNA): TGCGCCAGCAGCACCGGACAGGCGAGGGAAGCTTTCTTT. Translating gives CASSTGQAREAFF.

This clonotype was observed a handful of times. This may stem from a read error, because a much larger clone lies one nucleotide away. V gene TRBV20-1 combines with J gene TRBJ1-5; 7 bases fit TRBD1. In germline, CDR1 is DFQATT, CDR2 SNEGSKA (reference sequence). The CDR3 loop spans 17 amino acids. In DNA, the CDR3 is TGCAGTGCTAGGCCCGATGACAGGGATTATAGCAATCAGCCCCTGCATTTT. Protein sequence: CSARPDDRDYSNQPLHF.

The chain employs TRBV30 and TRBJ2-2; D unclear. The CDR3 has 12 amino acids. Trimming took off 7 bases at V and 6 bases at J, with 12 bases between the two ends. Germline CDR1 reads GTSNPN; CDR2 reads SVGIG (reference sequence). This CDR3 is CAYTHISGELFF. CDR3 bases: TGTGCCTACACACACATATCCGGGGAGCTGTTTTTT.

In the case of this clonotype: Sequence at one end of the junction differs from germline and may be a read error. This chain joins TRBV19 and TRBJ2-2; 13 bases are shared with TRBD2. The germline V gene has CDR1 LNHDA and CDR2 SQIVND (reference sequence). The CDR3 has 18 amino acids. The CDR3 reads CASSRRLAGGSNTGELSF. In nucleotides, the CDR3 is TGTGCCAGTAGTAGAAGACTAGCGGGAGGATCCAACACCGGGGAGCTGTCTTTT.

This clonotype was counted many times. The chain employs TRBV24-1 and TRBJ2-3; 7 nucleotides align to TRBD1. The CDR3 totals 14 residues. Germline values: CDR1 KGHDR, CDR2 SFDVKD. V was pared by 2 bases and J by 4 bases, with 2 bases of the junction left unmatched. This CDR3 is CATSDYRGADTQYF. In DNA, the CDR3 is TGTGCCACCAGTGATTACAGGGGAGCAGATACGCAGTATTTT.

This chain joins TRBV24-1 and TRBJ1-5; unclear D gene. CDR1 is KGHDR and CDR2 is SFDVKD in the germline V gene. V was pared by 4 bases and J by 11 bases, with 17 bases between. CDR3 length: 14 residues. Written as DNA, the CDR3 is TGTGCCACCAGTGACGGCGGGAGCAATCGGTCCCAGCATTTT. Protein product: CATSDGGSNRSQHF.

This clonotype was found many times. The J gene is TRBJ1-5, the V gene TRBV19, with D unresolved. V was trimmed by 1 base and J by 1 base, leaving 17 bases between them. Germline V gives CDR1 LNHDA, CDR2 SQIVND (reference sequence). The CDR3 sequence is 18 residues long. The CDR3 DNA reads TGTGCCAGTAGTATAGTCCCAAGGAGACGGTTCAGCAATCAGCCCCAGCATTTT. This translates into CASSIVPRRRFSNQPQHF.

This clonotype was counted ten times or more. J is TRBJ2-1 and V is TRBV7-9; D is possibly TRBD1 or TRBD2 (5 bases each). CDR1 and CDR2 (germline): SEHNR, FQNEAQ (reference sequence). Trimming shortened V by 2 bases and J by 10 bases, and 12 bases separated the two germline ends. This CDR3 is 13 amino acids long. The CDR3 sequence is CASSLRGETEQFF. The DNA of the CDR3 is TGTGCCAGCAGCTTAAGAGGGGAGACGGAGCAGTTCTTC.

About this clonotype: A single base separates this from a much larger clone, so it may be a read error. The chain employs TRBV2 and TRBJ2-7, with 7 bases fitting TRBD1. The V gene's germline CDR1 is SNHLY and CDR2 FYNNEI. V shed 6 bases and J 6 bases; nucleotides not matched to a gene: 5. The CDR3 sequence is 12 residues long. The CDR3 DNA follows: TGTGCCAGCAGGGGGACAGTCTGCGAGCAGTACTTC. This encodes CASRGTVCEQYF.

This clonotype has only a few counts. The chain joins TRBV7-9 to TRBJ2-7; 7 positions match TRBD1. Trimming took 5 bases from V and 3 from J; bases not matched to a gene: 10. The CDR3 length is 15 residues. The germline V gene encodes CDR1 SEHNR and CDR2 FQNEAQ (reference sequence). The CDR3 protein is CASSRSGTGDYEQYF. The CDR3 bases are TGTGCCAGCAGCCGATCCGGCACAGGGGACTACGAGCAGTACTTC.